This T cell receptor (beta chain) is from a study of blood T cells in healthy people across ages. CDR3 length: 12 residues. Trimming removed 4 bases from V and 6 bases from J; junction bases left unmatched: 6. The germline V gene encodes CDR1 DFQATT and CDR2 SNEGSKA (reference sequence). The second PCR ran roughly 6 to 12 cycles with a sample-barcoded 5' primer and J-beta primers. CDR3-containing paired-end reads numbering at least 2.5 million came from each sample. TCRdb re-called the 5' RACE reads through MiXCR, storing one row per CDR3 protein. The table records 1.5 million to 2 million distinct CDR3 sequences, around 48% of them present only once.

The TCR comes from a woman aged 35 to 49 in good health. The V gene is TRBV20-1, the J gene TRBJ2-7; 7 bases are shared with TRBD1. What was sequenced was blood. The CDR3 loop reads CSAIRQGVEQYF. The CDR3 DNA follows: TGCAGTGCTATAAGGCAGGGGGTCGAGCAGTACTTC.